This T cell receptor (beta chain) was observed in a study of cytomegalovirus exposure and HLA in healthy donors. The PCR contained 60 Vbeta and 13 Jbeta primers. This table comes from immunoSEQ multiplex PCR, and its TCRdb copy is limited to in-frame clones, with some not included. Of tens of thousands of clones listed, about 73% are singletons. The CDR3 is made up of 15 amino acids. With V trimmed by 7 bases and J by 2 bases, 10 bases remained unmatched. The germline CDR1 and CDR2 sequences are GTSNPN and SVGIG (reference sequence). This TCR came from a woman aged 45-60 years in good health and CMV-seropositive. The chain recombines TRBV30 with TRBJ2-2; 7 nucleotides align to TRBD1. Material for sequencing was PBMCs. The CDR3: CAFPWGQSNTGELFF. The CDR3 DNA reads TGTGCCTTTCCGTGGGGACAGTCCAACACCGGGGAGCTGTTTTTT.